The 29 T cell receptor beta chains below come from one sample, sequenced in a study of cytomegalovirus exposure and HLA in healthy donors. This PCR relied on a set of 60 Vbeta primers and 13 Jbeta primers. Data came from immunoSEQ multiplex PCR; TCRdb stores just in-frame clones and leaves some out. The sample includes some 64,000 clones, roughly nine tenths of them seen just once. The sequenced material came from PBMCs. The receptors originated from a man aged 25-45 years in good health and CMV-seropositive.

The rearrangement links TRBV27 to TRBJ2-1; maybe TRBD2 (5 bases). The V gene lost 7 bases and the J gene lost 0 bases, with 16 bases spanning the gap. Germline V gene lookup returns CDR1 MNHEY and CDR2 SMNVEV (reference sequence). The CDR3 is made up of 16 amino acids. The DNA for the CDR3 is TGTGCCAGCATGGGGATAGCGATAAGCTCCTACAATGAGCAGTTCTTC. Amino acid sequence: CASMGIAISSYNEQFF.

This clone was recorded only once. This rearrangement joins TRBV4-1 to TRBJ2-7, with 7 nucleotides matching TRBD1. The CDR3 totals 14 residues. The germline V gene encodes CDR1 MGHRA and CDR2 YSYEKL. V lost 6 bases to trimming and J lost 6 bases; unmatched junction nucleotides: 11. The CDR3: CASSQSDRAPEQYF. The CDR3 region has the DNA TGCGCCAGCAGTCAAAGTGACAGGGCCCCCGAGCAGTACTTC.

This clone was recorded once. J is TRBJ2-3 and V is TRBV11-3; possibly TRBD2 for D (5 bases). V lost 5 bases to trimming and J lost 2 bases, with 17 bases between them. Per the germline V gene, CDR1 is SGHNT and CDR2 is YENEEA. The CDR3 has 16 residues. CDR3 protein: CASSPHTSSHTDTQYF. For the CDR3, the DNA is TGTGCCAGCAGCCCGCATACTAGTTCTCACACAGATACGCAGTATTTT.

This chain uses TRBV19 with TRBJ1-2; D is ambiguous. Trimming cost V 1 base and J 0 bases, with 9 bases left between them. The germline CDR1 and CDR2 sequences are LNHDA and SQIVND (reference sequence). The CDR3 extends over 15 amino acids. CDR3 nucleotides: TGTGCCAGTAGTATAGCCCCCAGGACTAACTATGGCTACACCTTC. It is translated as CASSIAPRTNYGYTF. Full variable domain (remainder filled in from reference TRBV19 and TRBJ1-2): DGGITQSPKYLFRKEGQNVTLSCEQNLNHDAMYWYRQDPGQGLRLIYYSQIVNDFQKGDIAEGYSVSREKKESFPLTVTSAQKNPTAFYLCASSIAPRTNYGYTFGSGTRLTVV.

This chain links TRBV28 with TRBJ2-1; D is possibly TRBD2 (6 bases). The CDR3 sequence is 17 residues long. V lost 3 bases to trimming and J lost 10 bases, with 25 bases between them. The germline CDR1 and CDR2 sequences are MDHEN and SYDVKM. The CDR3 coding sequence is TGTGCCAGCAGTTTTTTACAGACTAGGGGTCTGTGGGAGGAGCAGTTCTTC. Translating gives CASSFLQTRGLWEEQFF.

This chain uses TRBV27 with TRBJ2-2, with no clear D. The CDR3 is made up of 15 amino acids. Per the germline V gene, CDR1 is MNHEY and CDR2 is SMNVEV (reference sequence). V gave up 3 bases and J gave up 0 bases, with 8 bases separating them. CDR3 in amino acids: CASSLRQANTGELFF. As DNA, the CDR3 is TGTGCCAGCAGTTTGCGACAAGCGAACACCGGGGAGCTGTTTTTT.

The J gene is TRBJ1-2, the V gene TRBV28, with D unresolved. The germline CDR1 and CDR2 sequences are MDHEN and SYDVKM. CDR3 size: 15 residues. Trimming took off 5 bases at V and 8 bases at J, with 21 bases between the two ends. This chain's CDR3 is CASSTSPGSSKGYTF. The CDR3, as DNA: TGTGCCAGCAGTACCTCGCCGGGATCTTCTAAGGGCTACACCTTC.

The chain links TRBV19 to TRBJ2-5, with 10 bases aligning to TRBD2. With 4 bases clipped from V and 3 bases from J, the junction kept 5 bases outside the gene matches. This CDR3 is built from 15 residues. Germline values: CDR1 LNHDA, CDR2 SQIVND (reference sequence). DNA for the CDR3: TGTGCCAGTAGTACCGGACTAGCGGATGAAGAGACCCAGTACTTC. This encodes CASSTGLADEETQYF.

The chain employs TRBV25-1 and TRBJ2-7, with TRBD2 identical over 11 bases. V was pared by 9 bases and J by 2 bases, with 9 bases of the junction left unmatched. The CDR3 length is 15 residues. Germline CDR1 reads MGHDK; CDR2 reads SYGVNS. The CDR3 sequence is CASTGRLAGPYEQYF. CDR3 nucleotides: TGTGCCAGTACCGGGCGACTAGCGGGACCCTACGAGCAGTACTTC.

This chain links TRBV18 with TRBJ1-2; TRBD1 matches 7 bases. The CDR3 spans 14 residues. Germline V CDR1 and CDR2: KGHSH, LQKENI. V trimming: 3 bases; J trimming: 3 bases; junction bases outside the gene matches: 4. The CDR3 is CASSPGTDYYGYTF. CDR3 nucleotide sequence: TGTGCCAGCTCACCCGGGACAGATTACTATGGCTACACCTTC. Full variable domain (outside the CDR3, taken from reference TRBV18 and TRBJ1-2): NAGVMQNPRHLVRRRGQEARLRCSPMKGHSHVYWYRQLPEEGLKFMVYLQKENIIDESGMPKERFSAEFPKEGPSILRIQQVVRGDSAAYFCASSPGTDYYGYTFGSGTRLTVV.

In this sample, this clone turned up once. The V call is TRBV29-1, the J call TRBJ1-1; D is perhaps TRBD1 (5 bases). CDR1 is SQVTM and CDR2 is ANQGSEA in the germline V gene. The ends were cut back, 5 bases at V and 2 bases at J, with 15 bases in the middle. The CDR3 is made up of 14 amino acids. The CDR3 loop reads CSVLTASYNTEAFF. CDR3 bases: TGCAGCGTTCTGACAGCCAGTTATAACACTGAAGCTTTCTTT.

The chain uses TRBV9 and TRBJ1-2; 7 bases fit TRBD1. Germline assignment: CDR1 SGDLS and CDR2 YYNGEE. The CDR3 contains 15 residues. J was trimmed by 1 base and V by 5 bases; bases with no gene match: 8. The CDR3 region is CASSGNRGLNYGYTF. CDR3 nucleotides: TGTGCCAGCAGTGGAAACAGGGGTCTTAACTATGGCTACACCTTC.

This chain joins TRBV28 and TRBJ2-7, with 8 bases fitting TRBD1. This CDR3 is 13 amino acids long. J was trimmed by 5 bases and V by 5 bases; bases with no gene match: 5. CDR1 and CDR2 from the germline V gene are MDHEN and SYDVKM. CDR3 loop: CASSPTGADEQYF. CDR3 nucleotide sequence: TGTGCCAGCAGTCCGACAGGGGCGGACGAGCAGTACTTC. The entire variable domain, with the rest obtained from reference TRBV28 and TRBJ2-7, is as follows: DVKVTQSSRYLVKRTGEKVFLECVQDMDHENMFWYRQDPGLGLRLIYFSYDVKMKEKGDIPEGYSVSREKKERFSLILESASTNQTSMYLCASSPTGADEQYFGPGTRLTVT.

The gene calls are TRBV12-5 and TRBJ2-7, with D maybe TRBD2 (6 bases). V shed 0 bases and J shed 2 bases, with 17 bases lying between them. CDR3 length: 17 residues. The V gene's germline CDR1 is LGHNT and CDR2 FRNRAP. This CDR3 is CASGLVAGGLAAYEQYF. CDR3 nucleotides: TGTGCTAGTGGTTTGGTAGCTGGGGGACTCGCCGCCTACGAGCAGTACTTC.

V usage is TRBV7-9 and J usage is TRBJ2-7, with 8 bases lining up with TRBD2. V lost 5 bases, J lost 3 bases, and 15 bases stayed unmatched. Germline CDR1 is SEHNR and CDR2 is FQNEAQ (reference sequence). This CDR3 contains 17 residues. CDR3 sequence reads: CASSPRLARGGIYEQYF. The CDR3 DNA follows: TGTGCCAGCAGCCCCCGACTAGCGAGAGGAGGTATCTACGAGCAGTACTTC.

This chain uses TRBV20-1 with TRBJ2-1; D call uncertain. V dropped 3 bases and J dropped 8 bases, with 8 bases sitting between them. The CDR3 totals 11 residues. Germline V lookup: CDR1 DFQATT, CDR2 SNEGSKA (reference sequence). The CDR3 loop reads CSASIVDEQFF. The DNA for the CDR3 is TGCAGTGCTAGTATAGTGGATGAGCAGTTCTTC.

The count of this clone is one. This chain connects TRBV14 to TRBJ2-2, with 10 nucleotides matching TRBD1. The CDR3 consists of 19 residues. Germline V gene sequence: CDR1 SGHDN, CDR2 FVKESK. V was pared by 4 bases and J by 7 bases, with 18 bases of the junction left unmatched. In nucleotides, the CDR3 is TGTGCCAGCAGCCCCTCCGCCTCTGTTCTGGGACAGGGGATCGGGGAGCTGTTTTTT. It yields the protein CASSPSASVLGQGIGELFF.

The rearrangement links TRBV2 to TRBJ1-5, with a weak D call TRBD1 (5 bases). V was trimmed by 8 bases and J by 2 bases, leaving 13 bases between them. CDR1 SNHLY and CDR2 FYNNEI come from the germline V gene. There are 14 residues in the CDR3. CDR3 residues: CASAGGSGNQPQHF. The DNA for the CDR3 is TGTGCCAGCGCGGGGGGATCGGGCAATCAGCCCCAGCATTTT. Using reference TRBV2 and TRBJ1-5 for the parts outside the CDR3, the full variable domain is EPEVTQTPSHQVTQMGQEVILRCVPISNHLYFYWYRQILGQKVEFLVSFYNNEISEKSEIFDDQFSVERPDGSNFTLKIRSTKLEDSAMYFCASAGGSGNQPQHFGDGTRLSIL.

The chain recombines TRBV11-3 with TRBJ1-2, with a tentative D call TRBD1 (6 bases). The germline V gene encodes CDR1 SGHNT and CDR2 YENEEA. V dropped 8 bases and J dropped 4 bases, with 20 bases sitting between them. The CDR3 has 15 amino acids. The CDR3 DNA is TGTGCCAGCGCAACCGGACAGCTTCTCTCCTATGGCTACACCTTC. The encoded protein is CASATGQLLSYGYTF.

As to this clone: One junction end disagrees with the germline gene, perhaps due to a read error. This chain's CDR3 is CSSSPVRSGAYNEQFF. CDR3 coding DNA: TGTTCCAGCAGCCCGGTACGGAGCGGGGCCTACAATGAGCAGTTCTTC. This rearrangement joins TRBV7-9 to TRBJ2-1, with 7 positions matching TRBD2. The CDR3 has 16 amino acids. Germline CDR1 is SEHNR and CDR2 is FQNEAQ (reference sequence).

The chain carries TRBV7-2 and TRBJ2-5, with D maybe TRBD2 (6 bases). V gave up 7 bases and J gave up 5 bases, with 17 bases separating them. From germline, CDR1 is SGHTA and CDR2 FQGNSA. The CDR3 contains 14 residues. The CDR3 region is CASTNSNRGETQYF. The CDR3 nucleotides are TGTGCCAGCACCAATTCCAATCGGGGGGAGACCCAGTACTTC.

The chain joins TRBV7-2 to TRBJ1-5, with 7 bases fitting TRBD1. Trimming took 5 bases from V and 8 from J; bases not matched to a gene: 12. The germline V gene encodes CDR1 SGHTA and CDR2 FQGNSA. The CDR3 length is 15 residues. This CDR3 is CASSLSTIRGEPQHF. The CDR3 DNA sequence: TGTGCCAGCAGCCTATCGACAATCAGGGGGGAGCCCCAGCATTTT.

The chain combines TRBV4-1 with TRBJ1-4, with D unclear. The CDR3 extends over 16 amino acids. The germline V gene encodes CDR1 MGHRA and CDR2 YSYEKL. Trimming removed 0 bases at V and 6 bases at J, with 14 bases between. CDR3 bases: TGCGCCAGCAGCCAAGATTACGGGTTCGCGGATGAAAAACTGTTTTTT. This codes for CASSQDYGFADEKLFF.

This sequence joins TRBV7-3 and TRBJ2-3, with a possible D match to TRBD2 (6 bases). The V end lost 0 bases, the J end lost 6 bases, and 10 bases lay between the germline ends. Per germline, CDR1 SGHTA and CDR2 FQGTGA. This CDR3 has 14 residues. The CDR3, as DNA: TGTGCCAGCAGCTTAACTATCGGGGGTGATACGCAGTATTTT. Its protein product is CASSLTIGGDTQYF.

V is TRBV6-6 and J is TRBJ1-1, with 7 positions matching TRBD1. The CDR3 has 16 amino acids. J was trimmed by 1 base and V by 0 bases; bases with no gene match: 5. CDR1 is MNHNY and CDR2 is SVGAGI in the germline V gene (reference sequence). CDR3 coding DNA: TGTGCCAGCAGTTACTCCTTGACAGGGAAGAACACTGAAGCTTTCTTT. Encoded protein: CASSYSLTGKNTEAFF.

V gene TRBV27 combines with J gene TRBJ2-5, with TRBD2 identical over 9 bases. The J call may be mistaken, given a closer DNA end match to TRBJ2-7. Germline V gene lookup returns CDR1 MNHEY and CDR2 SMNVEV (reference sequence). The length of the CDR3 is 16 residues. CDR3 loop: CASSLNVGGRDHEQYF. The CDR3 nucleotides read TGTGCCAGCAGTTTAAATGTAGGCGGGAGGGACCACGAGCAGTACTTC.

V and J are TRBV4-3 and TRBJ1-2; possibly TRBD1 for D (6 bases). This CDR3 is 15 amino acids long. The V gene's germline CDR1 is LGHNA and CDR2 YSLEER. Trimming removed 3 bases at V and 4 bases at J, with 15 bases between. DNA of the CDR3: TGCGCCAGCAGCCAGGAACTCCAAGGGGGCTATGGCTACACCTTC. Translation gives CASSQELQGGYGYTF.

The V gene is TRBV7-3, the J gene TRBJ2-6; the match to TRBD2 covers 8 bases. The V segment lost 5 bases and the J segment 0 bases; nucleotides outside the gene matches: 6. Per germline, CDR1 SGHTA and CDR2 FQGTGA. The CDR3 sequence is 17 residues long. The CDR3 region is CASSPGGAHSGANVLTF. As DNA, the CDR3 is TGTGCCAGCAGCCCCGGGGGGGCCCACTCTGGGGCCAACGTCCTGACTTTC.

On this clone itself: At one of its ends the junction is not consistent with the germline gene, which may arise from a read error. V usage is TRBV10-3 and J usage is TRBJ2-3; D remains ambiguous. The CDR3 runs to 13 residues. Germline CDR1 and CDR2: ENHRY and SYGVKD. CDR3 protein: CAIRPGNTNTQYF. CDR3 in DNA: TGTGCCATCAGACCAGGTAACACAAATACGCAGTATTTT.